The source of this T cell receptor beta chain is a study of T cells in Graves' hyperthyroidism and ophthalmopathy. Regarding the study as a whole: Most thyroid clonotypes with frequency above 0.001 were detected in blood. Before onset, by a median of approximately 5.9 months, the model predicted ophthalmopathy.

Patients aged 18 to 65 had newly diagnosed hyperthyroidism lasting under 2 months. Drawn at first hyperthyroidism diagnosis, the blood sample preceded any ophthalmopathy symptoms. Many counts were recorded for this clonotype. Its antigen is not known. The CDR3 regions of TCR beta were amplified from RNA transcripts. The study used the HTBI primer set for a first-round RT-PCR of the TCR CDR3. TCRdb ran MiXCR on the multiplex PCR reads and lists one entry per CDR3 protein. The repertoire holds approximately 600,000 distinct CDR3 sequences, with around 13% as singletons. This CDR3 has 12 amino acids. The germline V and J ends were trimmed by 6 bases and 4 bases, with 9 bases remaining between them. Germline V lookup: CDR1 SGHVS, CDR2 FQNEAQ.

The rearrangement links TRBV7-8 to TRBJ1-1; D ambiguous. The TCR originated in a woman aged 25 to 39 with Graves' hyperthyroidism that later progressed to Graves' ophthalmopathy. The sequenced sample consisted of blood. CDR3 DNA: TGTGCCAGCAGTTCCGGACCCACTGAAGCTTTCTTT. It encodes CASSSGPTEAFF. Together with reference TRBV7-8 and TRBJ1-1, the CDR3 gives the full variable domain: GAGVSQSPRYKVAKRGQDVALRCDPISGHVSLFWYQQALGQGPEFLTYFQNEAQLDKSGLPSDRFFAERPEGSVSTLKIQRTQQEDSAVYLCASSSGPTEAFFGQGTRLTVV.